These 20 T cell receptor beta chains originate from one sample sequenced in a study of CD8+CD57+ T cells in acquired aplastic anemia. Genomic DNA provided the template from which TCR beta VDJ and CDR3 profiles were obtained. TCRdb used MiXCR to reprocess the reads, holding one entry per CDR3 protein. The data hold hundreds of thousands of distinct CDR3 sequences, with approximately 82% observed a single time. Sequenced patients had shown CD8+CD57+ cell expansion by flow cytometry. Sequencing used sorted CD4+, CD8+, or CD8+CD57+ T cells (not recorded which) from PBMCs. The receptors were sampled from a human donor with aplastic anemia.

With regard to this clonotype: Compared with germline, one end of the junction differs, possibly owing to a read error. J is TRBJ2-3 and V is TRBV7-9; 7 nucleotides match TRBD2. CDR1 is SEHNR, CDR2 FQNEAQ, per germline (reference sequence). The CDR3 is made up of 14 amino acids. CDR3 sequence: CASSFARSGETDDF. Here the CDR3 DNA reads TGTGCCAGCAGCTTTGCGAGAAGCGGGGAGACCGATGATTTT.

The chain carries TRBV7-6 and TRBJ2-7, with a tentative D call TRBD2 (6 bases). CDR1 is SGHVS, CDR2 FNYEAQ, per germline. The CDR3 length is 14 residues. CDR3 DNA: TGTGCCAGCAGCTTGGGTTCGGGGGATGGGGCGCTGCACGTC. Translation: CASSLGSGDGALHV.

CDR3 sequence (DNA): TGTGCCGGAAGCGGGGATATGGAGACCCAGTACTTC. This translates into CAGSGDMETQYF. The genes are TRBV11-3 and TRBJ2-5; 7 bases map to TRBD2. Germline V gene data show CDR1 as SGHNT and CDR2 as YENEEA. Trimming at V came to 11 bases and at J to 5 bases, leaving 8 bases not matched to a gene. This CDR3 is built from 12 residues.

The V gene is TRBV7-9, the J gene TRBJ1-1, with D hard to call. The CDR3 is made up of 15 amino acids. Germline loops: CDR1 SEHNR, CDR2 FQNEAQ (reference sequence). Trimming left V 3 bases short and J 14 bases short, with 25 bases between. The CDR3 here is CASSFDAGATNEQFF. The DNA of the CDR3 is TGTGCCAGCAGCTTCGATGCGGGAGCGACCAATGAGCAGTTCTTT.

The V gene is TRBV5-5, the J gene TRBJ1-1; perhaps TRBD1 as D (5 bases). The CDR3 sequence is 15 residues long. The germline gives CDR1 SGHKS, CDR2 YYEKEE (reference sequence). With 4 bases removed from V and 0 bases from J, the gap between germline ends came to 13 bases. The CDR3 coding sequence is TGTGCCAGCAGCCCGCCGAGGGGAGTGAACACTGAAGCTTTCTTT. Its protein product is CASSPPRGVNTEAFF.

In the case of this clonotype: In this CDR3 the conserved last residue, phenylalanine or tryptophan, is missing, so a read error is likely. The DNA is left out, because the CDR3 cannot be placed on it with certainty; the CDR3 is given as TCRdb lists it. This sequence joins TRBV2 and TRBJ1-2; the DNA was not used to check the table's D call, TRBD1. From its first to its last residue, the CDR3 has 15 amino acids. CDR1 is SNHLY and CDR2 is FYNNEI in the germline V gene. CDR3 sequence reads: CVSSYRGGADYGFTL.

Ten or more counts support this clonotype. V and J are TRBV7-8 and TRBJ2-1; D perhaps matches TRBD2 (6 bases). V was trimmed by 0 bases and J by 16 bases, leaving 22 bases between them. The CDR3 has 15 amino acids. Germline V gene sequence: CDR1 SGHVS, CDR2 FQNEAQ. CDR3 nucleotides: TGTGCCAGCAGCTTAGCGGGAGGACCCGATAAGCAGTATTTCTTC. It translates to CASSLAGGPDKQYFF.

This rearrangement joins TRBV19 to TRBJ1-5; D gene ambiguous. The V gene's germline CDR1 is LNHDA and CDR2 SQIVND (reference sequence). V was clipped by 1 base and J by 0 bases, with 7 bases between them. The CDR3 consists of 15 residues. CDR3 protein: CASSIGTVSNQPQHF. The CDR3, as DNA: TGTGCCAGTAGTATAGGGACGGTTAGCAATCAGCCCCAGCATTTT. The entire variable domain, with the rest obtained from reference TRBV19 and TRBJ1-5, is as follows: DGGITQSPKYLFRKEGQNVTLSCEQNLNHDAMYWYRQDPGQGLRLIYYSQIVNDFQKGDIAEGYSVSREKKESFPLTVTSAQKNPTAFYLCASSIGTVSNQPQHFGDGTRLSIL.

To note about this clonotype: A junction boundary mismatches the germline segment, possibly from a read error. The chain joins TRBV7-3 to TRBJ2-5, with D tentatively TRBD2 (7 bases). Germline V lookup: CDR1 SGHTA, CDR2 FQGTGA. This CDR3 region has 12 residues. CDR3 in DNA: TGTGCCGGCCTTGGGGGGGCGGAGACCGAGTACTTC. It specifies CAGLGGAETEYF.

This chain uses TRBV7-9 with TRBJ1-4; D is possibly TRBD1 (5 bases). The CDR3 length is 16 residues. The V gene's germline CDR1 is SEHNR and CDR2 FQNEAQ (reference sequence). Trimming stripped 2 bases from V and 14 bases from J, with 24 bases between. The CDR3 DNA reads TGTGCCAGCAGCTTAATAAGAAGCGGGGGGAGGGATGAGCTGTTTTTT. Protein: CASSLIRSGGRDELFF.

As concerns this clonotype: One end of the junction varies from germline; a read error may be responsible. V and J are TRBV9 and TRBJ2-3; D possibly corresponds to TRBD1 (5 bases). This CDR3 region has 14 residues. CDR1 is SGDLS, CDR2 YYNGEE, per germline. The CDR3 DNA is TGTGCCAGCAGCGTTTCCCAGGGTCCGCATTCTTATGATTTT. Protein: CASSVSQGPHSYDF.

There are a few counts of this clonotype. The chain combines TRBV25-1 with TRBJ1-1; 7 positions match TRBD1. The ends lost 8 bases at V and 3 bases at J; junction bases unmatched: 12. Germline CDR1 and CDR2: MGHDK and SYGVNS. The CDR3 runs to 15 residues. CDR3 nucleotides: TGTGCCAGCGCCCGACAGGGTGGAGGTTACACTGAAGCTTTCTTT. This translates into CASARQGGGYTEAFF.

J is TRBJ2-5 and V is TRBV11-3, with a possible D match to TRBD2 (6 bases). Between the trimmed V and J ends, which lost 1 base and 3 bases, there was a span of 12 bases. The germline V gene has CDR1 SGHNT and CDR2 YENEEA. The CDR3 runs to 15 residues. CDR3 sequence: CASSLGGGAKETQYF. CDR3 nucleotide sequence: TGTGCCAGCAGCTTAGGCGGAGGGGCAAAAGAGACCCAGTACTTC.

This chain joins TRBV12-3 or TRBV12-4 and TRBJ1-6, with 7 bases identical to TRBD1. The CDR3 runs to 14 residues. V lost 1 base, J lost 13 bases, and 7 bases stayed unmatched. CDR3 protein: CASSLEAGGQPLHF. The CDR3 DNA is TGTGCCAGCAGTTTAGAGGCAGGGGGTCAGCCCCTCCACTTT.

The V and J genes are TRBV2 and TRBJ2-3; D possibly corresponds to TRBD2 (6 bases). V dropped 8 bases and J dropped 14 bases, with 23 bases sitting between them. CDR1 is SNHLY and CDR2 is FYNNEI in the germline V gene. There are 13 residues in the CDR3. For the CDR3, the DNA is TGTGCCAGCGGGGACGGGGGTAGAGATCCGCCGTATTTT. It yields the protein CASGDGGRDPPYF.

Notes on this clonotype: This CDR3 fails to terminate in the conserved phenylalanine or tryptophan, so it likely reflects a read error. The DNA is left out, because the CDR3 cannot be placed on it with certainty; the CDR3 is given as TCRdb lists it. The chain carries TRBV7-2 and TRBJ2-3; the D call TRBD2 from the table was never checked on the DNA. Germline CDR1 is SGHTA and CDR2 is FQGNSA. Termini included, the CDR3 measures 13 amino acids. CDR3 in amino acids: CASSLGGAADYYY.

The rearrangement uses TRBV24-1 and TRBJ2-1; TRBD2 matches 8 bases. CDR1 and CDR2 (germline): KGHDR, SFDVKD. Unmatched junction bases numbered 11, after V lost 9 bases and J lost 8 bases. The CDR3 spans 14 residues. CDR3 protein: CATGTSGGMHEQFF. The CDR3 coding sequence is TGTGCCACCGGGACTAGTGGGGGTATGCATGAGCAGTTCTTC.

The rearrangement links TRBV9 to TRBJ1-3; D is ambiguous. Trimming removed 0 bases from V and 14 bases from J, with 21 bases in between. The CDR3 has 15 amino acids. The germline V gene encodes CDR1 SGDLS and CDR2 YYNGEE. CDR3 bases: TGTGCCAGCAGCGTAGGTGCCTACAACAATGAGCAGTTATATTTT. Translated, it gives CASSVGAYNNEQLYF.

The chain joins TRBV7-2 to TRBJ1-1; D call uncertain. The CDR3 contains 15 residues. Between the trimmed V and J ends, which lost 1 base and 13 bases, there was a span of 22 bases. Germline loops: CDR1 SGHTA, CDR2 FQGNSA. The CDR3 bases are TGTGCCAGCAGCTTAGTTCTGCCAGAGAAAGATACAGATTTCTTT. Its translation is CASSLVLPEKDTDFF.

This clonotype was seen a handful of times. V usage is TRBV15 and J usage is TRBJ2-5, with 7 bases matching TRBD1. This CDR3 is built from 14 residues. CDR1 LNHNV and CDR2 YYDKDF come from the germline V gene (reference sequence). The ends lost 4 bases at V and 4 bases at J; junction bases unmatched: 6. Written as DNA, the CDR3 is TGTGCCACCAGCACAACGACAGGGACAGAGACCCAGTACTTC. This codes for CATSTTTGTETQYF.